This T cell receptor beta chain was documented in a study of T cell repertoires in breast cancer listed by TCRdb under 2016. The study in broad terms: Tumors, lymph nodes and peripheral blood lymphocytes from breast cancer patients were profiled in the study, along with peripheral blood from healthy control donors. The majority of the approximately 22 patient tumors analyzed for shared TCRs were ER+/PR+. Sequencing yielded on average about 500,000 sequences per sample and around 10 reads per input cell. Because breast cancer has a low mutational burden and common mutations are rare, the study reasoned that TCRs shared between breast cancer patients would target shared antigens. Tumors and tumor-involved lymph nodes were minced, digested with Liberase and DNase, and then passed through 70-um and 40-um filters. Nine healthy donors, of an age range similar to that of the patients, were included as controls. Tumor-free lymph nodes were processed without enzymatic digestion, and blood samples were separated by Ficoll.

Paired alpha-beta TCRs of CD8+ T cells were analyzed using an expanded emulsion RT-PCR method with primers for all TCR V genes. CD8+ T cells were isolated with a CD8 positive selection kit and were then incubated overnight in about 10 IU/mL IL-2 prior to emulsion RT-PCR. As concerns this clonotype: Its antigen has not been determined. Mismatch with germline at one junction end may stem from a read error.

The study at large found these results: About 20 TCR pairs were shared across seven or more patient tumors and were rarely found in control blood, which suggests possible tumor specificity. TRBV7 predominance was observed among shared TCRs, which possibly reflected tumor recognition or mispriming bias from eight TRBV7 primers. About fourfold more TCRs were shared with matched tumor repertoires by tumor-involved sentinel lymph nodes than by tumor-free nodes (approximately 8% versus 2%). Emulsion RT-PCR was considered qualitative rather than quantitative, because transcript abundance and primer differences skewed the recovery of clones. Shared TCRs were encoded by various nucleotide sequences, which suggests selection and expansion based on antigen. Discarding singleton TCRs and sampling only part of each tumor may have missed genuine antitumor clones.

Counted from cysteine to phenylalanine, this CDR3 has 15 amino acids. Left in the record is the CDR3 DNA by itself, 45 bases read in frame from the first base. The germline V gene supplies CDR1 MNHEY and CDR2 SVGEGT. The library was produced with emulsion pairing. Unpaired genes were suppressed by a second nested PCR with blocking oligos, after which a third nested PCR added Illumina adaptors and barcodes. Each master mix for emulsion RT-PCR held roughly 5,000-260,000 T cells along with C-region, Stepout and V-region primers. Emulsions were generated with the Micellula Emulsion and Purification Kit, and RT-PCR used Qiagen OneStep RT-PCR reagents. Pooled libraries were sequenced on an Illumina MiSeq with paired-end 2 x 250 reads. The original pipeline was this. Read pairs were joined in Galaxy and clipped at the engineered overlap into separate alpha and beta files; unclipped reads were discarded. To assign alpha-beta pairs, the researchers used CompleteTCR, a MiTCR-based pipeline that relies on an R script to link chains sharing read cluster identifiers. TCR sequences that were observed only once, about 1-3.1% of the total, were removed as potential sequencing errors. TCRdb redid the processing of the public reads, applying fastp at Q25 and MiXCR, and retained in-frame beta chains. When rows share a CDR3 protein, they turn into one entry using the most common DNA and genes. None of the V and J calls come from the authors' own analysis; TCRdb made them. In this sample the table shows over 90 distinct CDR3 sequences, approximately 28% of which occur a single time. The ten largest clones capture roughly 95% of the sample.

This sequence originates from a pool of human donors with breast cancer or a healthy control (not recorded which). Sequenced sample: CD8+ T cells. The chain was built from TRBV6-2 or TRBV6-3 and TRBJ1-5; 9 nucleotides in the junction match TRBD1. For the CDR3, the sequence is CERTLGQGFRKKKNF. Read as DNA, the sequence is TGTGAAAGAACCTTGGGACAGGGTTTTAGGAAGAAAAAGAATTTT.